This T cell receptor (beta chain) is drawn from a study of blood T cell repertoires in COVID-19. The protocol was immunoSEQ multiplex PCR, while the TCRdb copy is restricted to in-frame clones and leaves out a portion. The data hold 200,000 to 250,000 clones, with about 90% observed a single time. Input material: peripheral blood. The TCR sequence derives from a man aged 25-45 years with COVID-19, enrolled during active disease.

In DNA form, the CDR3 reads TGTGCCAGCAGCGGGGTATCGGGGTACAATGAGCAGTTCTTC. Its translation is CASSGVSGYNEQFF. The chain is built from TRBV9 and TRBJ2-1, with D perhaps TRBD2 (5 bases). The CDR3 sequence is 14 residues long. The germline CDR1 and CDR2 sequences are SGDLS and YYNGEE. V was trimmed by 3 bases and J by 4 bases, leaving 11 bases between them.